This TCR beta chain stems from a study of blood T cell repertoires in COVID-19. The CDR3 runs to 14 residues. Germline CDR1 and CDR2: MNHEY and SVGAGI. The J segment lost 4 bases and the V segment lost 10 bases, leaving 10 bases of the junction unmatched. Authors' analysis steps: Amplification of reference gene primers provided the estimated nucleated cell counts. TCRdb's table, derived via immunoSEQ multiplex PCR, lists solely in-frame clones and lacks some. V, J and clone size derive from that table, while D and trimming were established from the DNA sequence. The data contain under 200,000 clones, 65% to 85% of them singletons.

The genes are TRBV6-5 and TRBJ1-5, with 7 bases lining up with TRBD1. The clonotype originates from a woman aged 55-75 years with acute or convalescent COVID-19. Sequencing input: peripheral blood. The CDR3 reads CATQSGQINQPQHF. The CDR3 DNA follows: TGTGCCACCCAATCGGGACAGATAAATCAGCCCCAGCATTTT.